This TCR beta chain derives from a study of blood T cell repertoires in COVID-19. Assay: immunoSEQ multiplex PCR; the TCRdb copy retains only in-frame clones and omits some. The table has 150,000 to 200,000 clones, about 88% seen once. The source is a man between 60 and 70 years old with active or convalescent COVID-19. Sequencing was done on a sample of peripheral blood.

The CDR3 protein is CASSQGAGTNTGELFF. The CDR3 DNA reads TGTGCCAGCAGCCAAGGGGCCGGAACGAACACCGGGGAGCTGTTTTTT. This sequence joins TRBV7-6 and TRBJ2-2, with a possible D match to TRBD1 (5 bases). Germline V CDR1 and CDR2: SGHVS, FNYEAQ. This CDR3 is built from 16 residues. Trimming left V 5 bases short and J 0 bases short, with 13 bases between.